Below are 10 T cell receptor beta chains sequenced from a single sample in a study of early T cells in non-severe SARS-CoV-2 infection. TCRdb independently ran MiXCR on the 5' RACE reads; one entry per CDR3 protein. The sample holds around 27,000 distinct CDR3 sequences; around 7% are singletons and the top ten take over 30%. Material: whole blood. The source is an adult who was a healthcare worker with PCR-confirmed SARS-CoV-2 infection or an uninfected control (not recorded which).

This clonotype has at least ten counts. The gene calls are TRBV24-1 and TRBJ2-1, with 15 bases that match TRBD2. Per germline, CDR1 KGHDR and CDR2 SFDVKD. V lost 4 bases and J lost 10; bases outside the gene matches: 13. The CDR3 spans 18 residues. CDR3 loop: CATSDGTSGRRPRGEQFF. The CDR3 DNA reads TGTGCCACCAGTGACGGGACTAGCGGGAGGAGGCCGCGGGGGGAGCAGTTCTTC.

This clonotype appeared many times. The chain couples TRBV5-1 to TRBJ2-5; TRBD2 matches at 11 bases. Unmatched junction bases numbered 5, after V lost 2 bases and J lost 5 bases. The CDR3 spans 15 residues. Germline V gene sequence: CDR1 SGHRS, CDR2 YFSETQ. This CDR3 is CASSFGLAGGETQYF. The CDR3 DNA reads TGCGCCAGCAGCTTCGGGCTAGCGGGAGGTGAGACCCAGTACTTC. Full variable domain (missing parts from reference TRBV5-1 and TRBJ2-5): KAGVTQTPRYLIKTRGQQVTLSCSPISGHRSVSWYQQTPGQGLQFLFEYFSETQRNKGNFPGRFSGRQFSNSRSEMNVSTLELGDSALYLCASSFGLAGGETQYFGPGTRLLVL.

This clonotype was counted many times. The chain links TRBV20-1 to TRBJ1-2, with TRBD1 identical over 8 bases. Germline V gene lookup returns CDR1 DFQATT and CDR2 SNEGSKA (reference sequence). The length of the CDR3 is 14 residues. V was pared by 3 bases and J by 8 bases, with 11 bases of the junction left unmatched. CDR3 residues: CSARTGAALEGYTF. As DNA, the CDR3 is TGCAGTGCTAGGACAGGGGCCGCACTAGAAGGCTACACCTTC.

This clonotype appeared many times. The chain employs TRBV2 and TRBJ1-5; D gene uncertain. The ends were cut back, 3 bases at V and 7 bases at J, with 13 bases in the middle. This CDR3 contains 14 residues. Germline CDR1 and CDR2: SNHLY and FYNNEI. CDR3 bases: TGTGCCAGCAGTGATACAATGAGGGCGCAGCCCCAGCATTTT. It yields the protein CASSDTMRAQPQHF.

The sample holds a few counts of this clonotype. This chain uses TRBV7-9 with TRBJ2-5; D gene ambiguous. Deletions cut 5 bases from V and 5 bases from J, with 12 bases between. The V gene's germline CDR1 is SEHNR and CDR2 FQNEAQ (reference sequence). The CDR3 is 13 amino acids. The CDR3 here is CASSLGRWETQYF. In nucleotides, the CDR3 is TGTGCCAGCAGCCTCGGCCGGTGGGAGACCCAGTACTTC. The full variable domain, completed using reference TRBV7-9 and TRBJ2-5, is DTGVSQNPRHKITKRGQNVTFRCDPISEHNRLYWYRQTLGQGPEFLTYFQNEAQLEKSRLLSDRFSAERPKGSFSTLEIQRTEQGDSAMYLCASSLGRWETQYFGPGTRLLVL.

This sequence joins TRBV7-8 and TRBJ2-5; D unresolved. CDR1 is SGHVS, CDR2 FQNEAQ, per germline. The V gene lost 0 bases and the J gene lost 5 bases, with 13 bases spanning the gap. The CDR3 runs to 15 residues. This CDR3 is CASSLAPGVPETQYF. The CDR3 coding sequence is TGTGCCAGCAGCTTAGCGCCTGGGGTTCCGGAGACCCAGTACTTC.

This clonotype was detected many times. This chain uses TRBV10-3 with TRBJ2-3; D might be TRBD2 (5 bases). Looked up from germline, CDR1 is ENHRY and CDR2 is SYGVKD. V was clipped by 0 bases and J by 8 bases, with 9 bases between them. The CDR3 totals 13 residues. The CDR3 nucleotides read TGTGCCATCAGTGAGTCCCTAGCAAGTACGCAGTATTTT. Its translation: CAISESLASTQYF.

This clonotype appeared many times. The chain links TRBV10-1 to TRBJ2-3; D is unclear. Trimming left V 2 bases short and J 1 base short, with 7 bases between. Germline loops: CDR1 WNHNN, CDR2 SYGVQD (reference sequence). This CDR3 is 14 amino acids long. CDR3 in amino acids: CASSENPGTDTQYF. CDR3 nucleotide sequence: TGCGCCAGCAGTGAGAATCCTGGCACAGATACGCAGTATTTT.

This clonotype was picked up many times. CDR3 in DNA: TGTGCCGGTAGTTCAACAGACTACACTGAAGCTTTCTTT. Amino acids: CAGSSTDYTEAFF. This sequence joins TRBV30 and TRBJ1-1; D gene uncertain. This CDR3 comprises 13 residues. V was clipped by 8 bases and J by 3 bases, with 16 bases between them. In germline, CDR1 is GTSNPN, CDR2 SVGIG (reference sequence).

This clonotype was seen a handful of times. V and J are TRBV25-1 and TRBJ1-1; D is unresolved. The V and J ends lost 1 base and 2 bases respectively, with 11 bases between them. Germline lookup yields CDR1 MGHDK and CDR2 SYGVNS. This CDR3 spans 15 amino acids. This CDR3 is CASSESQQPNTEAFF. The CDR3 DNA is TGTGCCAGCAGTGAATCGCAGCAACCCAACACTGAAGCTTTCTTT.